In this sample, the clone carrying this T cell receptor (beta chain) turned up a few times. What it binds is unknown. TCRdb used MiXCR to reprocess the reads, holding one entry per CDR3 protein. The sample consists of fewer than 1,000,000 distinct CDR3 sequences, roughly 30% of them appearing once. The record originates from a study of T cell repertoires in cytomegalovirus infection. Background on the study: Recently identified HLA-C-restricted CMV epitopes were among the peptides used. Matching HLA type and CMV infection were both indicated by public TCR beta signatures. The study's findings and limits: The response measured ex vivo was dominated by TCR beta clonotypes (HLA-C-restricted and CMV-specific). Carriage of CMV together with the relevant HLA was identifiable through cumulative public TCR beta family frequency.

Per germline, CDR1 MNHEY and CDR2 SMNVEV (reference sequence). The CDR3 covers 13 residues. V was pared by 4 bases and J by 6 bases, with 13 bases between. The specimen was cultured CD8+ T cells from PBMCs, collected from culture after CMV antigen stimulation. The chain is built from TRBV27 and TRBJ2-7; TRBD2 is a possible D gene (6 bases). The TCR comes from a human donor in good health (CMV status not recorded). Some clones in this sample may be carry-over from other donors' samples. The CDR3 DNA is TGTGCCAGCAGTTCGGGACTCCCTCGCGAGCAGTACTTC. Its protein product is CASSSGLPREQYF.